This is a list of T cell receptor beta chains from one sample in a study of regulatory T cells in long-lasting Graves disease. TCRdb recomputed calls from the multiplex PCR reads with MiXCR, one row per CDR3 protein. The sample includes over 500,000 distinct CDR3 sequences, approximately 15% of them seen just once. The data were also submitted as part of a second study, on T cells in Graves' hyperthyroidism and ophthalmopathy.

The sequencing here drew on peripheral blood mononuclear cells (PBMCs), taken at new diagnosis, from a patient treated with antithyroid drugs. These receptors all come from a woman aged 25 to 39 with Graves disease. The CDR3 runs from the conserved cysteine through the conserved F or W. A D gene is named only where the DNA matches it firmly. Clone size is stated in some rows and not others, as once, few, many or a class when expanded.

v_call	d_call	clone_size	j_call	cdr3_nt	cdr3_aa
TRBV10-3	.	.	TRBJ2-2	TGTGCCATCAGGGCCCCAGGGGAGAACACCGGGGAGCTGTTTTTT	CAIRAPGENTGELFF
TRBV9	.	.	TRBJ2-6	TGTGCCAGCAGCGTAAGATGGGGCGTCTCTGGGGCCAACGTCCTGACTTTC	CASSVRWGVSGANVLTF
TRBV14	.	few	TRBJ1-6	TGTGCCAGCAGCCAAATCAGGGGATCACCCCTCCACTTT	CASSQIRGSPLHF
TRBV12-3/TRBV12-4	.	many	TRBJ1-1	TGTGCCAGCCTATGGGGCGGCACTGAAGCTTTCTTT	CASLWGGTEAFF
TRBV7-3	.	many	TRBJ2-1	TGTGCCAGCAGCTTAGCTTTTTACAATGAGCAGTTCTTC	CASSLAFYNEQFF
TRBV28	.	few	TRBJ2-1	TGTGCCAGTACCAGGGACGGTAGCTCCTACAATGAGCAGTTCTTC	CASTRDGSSYNEQFF
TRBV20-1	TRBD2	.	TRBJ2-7	TGCAGTGCTAGAGTTCCAGCGGGAGGGCCAAGCGAGCAGTACTTC	CSARVPAGGPSEQYF
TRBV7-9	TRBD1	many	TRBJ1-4	TGTGCCAGCAGCCCCTCGACAGGGGAGGAAAAACTGTTTTTT	CASSPSTGEEKLFF
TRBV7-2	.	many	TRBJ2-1	TGTGCCAGCAGCTTTAACGGGAGATTGGATGAGCAGTTCTTC	CASSFNGRLDEQFF
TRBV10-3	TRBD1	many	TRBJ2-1	TGTGCCATCAGTGAGTTGGAAGGGGGCCCGATCCTCAATGAGCAGTTCTTC	CAISELEGGPILNEQFF
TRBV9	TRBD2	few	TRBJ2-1	TGTGCCAGCAGCGTAGAACTAGCGGGACACAATGAGCAGTTCTTC	CASSVELAGHNEQFF
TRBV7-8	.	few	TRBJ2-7	TGTGCCAGCAGCCGACAGAGGGACCGGAGGGAGCAGTACTTC	CASSRQRDRREQYF
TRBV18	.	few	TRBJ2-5	TGTGCCAGCTCAACCTACTCAGGGGGGCTACAAGAGACCCAGTACTTC	CASSTYSGGLQETQYF
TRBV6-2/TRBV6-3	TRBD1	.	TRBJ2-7	TGTGCCAGCAGTACCGCGACAGGGCACTACGAGCAGTACTTC	CASSTATGHYEQYF
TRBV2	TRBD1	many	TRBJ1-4	TGTGCCAGCAGTGAAACACCCGGGACAGGGGATATTATGAATGAAAAACTGTTTTTT	CASSETPGTGDIMNEKLFF
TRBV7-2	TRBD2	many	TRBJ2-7	TGTGCCAGCGCAACATGGATTAGCGGGAACCACGAGCAGTACTTC	CASATWISGNHEQYF
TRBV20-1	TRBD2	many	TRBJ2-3	TGCAGTGCTAGAGGGGAGACACCTCAGGGCGGGAGGCTCAATACGCAGTATTTT	CSARGETPQGGRLNTQYF
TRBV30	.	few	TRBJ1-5	TGTGCCTGGAGCGGACTACAGGCATATAGCAATCAGCCCCAGCATTTT	CAWSGLQAYSNQPQHF
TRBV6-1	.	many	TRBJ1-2	TGTGCCAGCAGTGAGTACAGACCAATGGACCCCTATGGCTACACCTTC	CASSEYRPMDPYGYTF
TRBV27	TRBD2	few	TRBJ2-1	TGTGCCAGCAGTCCTAACCCCGGGCTAGCGGGAGGGGGGTCCTACAATGAGCAGTTCTTC	CASSPNPGLAGGGSYNEQFF
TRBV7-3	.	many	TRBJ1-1	TGTGCCAGCAGCCCACAACCCGGGCAGAACACTGAAGCTTTCTTT	CASSPQPGQNTEAFF
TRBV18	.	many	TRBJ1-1	TGTGCCAGCTCACCCAAGACAGCTCAGGTCATGAACACTGAAGCTTTCTTT	CASSPKTAQVMNTEAFF
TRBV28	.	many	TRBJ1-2	TGTGCCAGCAGTTTCAACCGGACACCCTACTATGGCTACACCTTC	CASSFNRTPYYGYTF
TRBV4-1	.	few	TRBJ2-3	TGCGCCAGCAGCCAAGATTTATATTCCACAGATACGCAGTATTTT	CASSQDLYSTDTQYF
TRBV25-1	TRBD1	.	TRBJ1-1	TGTGCCAGCAGTGAATATGGGACAGGGGGCGCGGGTGAAGCTTTCTTT	CASSEYGTGGAGEAFF
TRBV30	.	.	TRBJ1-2	TGTGCCTGGAGTGCCAGCCCCTTGGGGGGTGGCTACACCTTC	CAWSASPLGGGYTF
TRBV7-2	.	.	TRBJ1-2	TGTGCCAGCAGCTTGGGGGGAGGACTATACGGCTACACCTTC	CASSLGGGLYGYTF
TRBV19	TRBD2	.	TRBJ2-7	TGTGCCAGTAGTATCCAGGGCGGGGGAATCACCTCCTACGAGCAGTACTTC	CASSIQGGGITSYEQYF
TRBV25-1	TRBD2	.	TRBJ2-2	TGTGCCAGCAGTAGCCGACCTAGCGGCGGGGAGCTGTTTTTT	CASSSRPSGGELFF
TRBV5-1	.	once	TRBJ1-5	TGCGCCAGCGCCCGAGGGGGAGAAAATAGCAATCAGCCCCAGCATTTT	CASARGGENSNQPQHF
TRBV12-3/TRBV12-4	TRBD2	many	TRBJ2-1	TGTGCCAGCAGAAAGGGACTAGCGGATTACAATGAGCAGTTCTTC	CASRKGLADYNEQFF
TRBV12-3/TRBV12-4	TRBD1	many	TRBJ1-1	TGTGCCAGCAGTCTGGGACAGGGGACCACTGAAGCTTTCTTT	CASSLGQGTTEAFF
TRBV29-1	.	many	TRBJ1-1	TGCAGCGCCGGGAGGGAGAACACTGAAGCTTTCTTT	CSAGRENTEAFF
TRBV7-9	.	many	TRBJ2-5	TGTGCCAGCAGTTGGCGGAGCGCTAGTGAGACCCAGTACTTC	CASSWRSASETQYF
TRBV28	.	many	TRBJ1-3	TGTGCAGGGAACTCTGGAAACACCATATATTTT	CAGNSGNTIYF
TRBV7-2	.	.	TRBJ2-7	TGTGCCAGCAGCCTCCCCCTGACGGGGTACGAGCAGTACTTC	CASSLPLTGYEQYF
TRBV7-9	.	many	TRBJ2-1	TGTGCCAGCAGCGGGCAAACCGGGACCCGCTACAATGAGCAGTTCTTC	CASSGQTGTRYNEQFF
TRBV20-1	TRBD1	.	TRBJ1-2	TGCAGTGCTAGAGTTCAGGGGGAGGGTGGCTACACCTTC	CSARVQGEGGYTF
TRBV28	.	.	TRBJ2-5	TGTGCCAGCAGGCCTCCAGGGGCGGGGGAGACCCAGTACTTC	CASRPPGAGETQYF
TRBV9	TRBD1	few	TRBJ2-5	TGTGCCAGCAGTGATACCGGGACAGGGAGTTTGGAGACCCAGTACTTC	CASSDTGTGSLETQYF
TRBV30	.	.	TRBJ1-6	TGTGCCTGGAGGCCCCCCACGGGGGGCTGGACACCCCTCCACTTT	CAWRPPTGGWTPLHF
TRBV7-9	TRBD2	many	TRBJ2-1	TGTGCCAGCAGCTTAGAAAGGGGAAGTAGCGGGAGTTACAATGAGCAGTTCTTC	CASSLERGSSGSYNEQFF
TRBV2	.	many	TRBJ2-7	TGTGCCAGCAGTGACCCTTTAACTGGTTCTTCCTCCTACGAGCAGTACTTC	CASSDPLTGSSSYEQYF
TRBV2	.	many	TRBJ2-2	TGTGCCAGCAGTGACCTACAGACAGCGAACACCGGGGAGCTGTTTTTT	CASSDLQTANTGELFF
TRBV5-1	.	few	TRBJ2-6	TGCGCCAGCAGCTTGGAGGTGTCCTCTGGGGCCAACGTCCTGACTTTC	CASSLEVSSGANVLTF
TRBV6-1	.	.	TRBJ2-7	TGTGCCAGCAGTGTAACCAGGGATGTCGAGATCGGGCAGTACTTC	CASSVTRDVEIGQYF
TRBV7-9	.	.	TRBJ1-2	TGTGCCAGCAGCTTAGAGGTTGCTGGCTACACCTTC	CASSLEVAGYTF
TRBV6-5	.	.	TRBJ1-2	TGTGCCAGCAGTTACGGTGGAGAGGGCTACACCTTC	CASSYGGEGYTF
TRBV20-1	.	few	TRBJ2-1	TGCAGTGCTAGCCCTGGTTCCCACACGGGTGAGCAGTTCTTC	CSASPGSHTGEQFF
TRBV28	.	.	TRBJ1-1	TGTGCCAGCAGCCCGATGACGGTAAACACTGAAGCTTTCTTT	CASSPMTVNTEAFF
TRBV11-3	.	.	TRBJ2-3	TGTGCCAGCAGCTTAGGAGGGAGGAGCGGAGATACGCAGTATTTT	CASSLGGRSGDTQYF
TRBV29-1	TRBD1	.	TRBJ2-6	TGCAGCGTTGAAGATGGGGGACAGGCTGCTGGGGCCAACGTCCTGACTTTC	CSVEDGGQAAGANVLTF
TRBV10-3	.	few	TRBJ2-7	TGTGCCATCGGTGAAGGGCTGGGTTCCTACGAGCAGTACTTC	CAIGEGLGSYEQYF
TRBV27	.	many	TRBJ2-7	TGTGCCAGCAGTCCGTTTATGCAGGGGCGAATAAACTACGAGCAGTACTTC	CASSPFMQGRINYEQYF